This is a list of T cell receptor beta chains from one sample in a study of identical twins. Each CDR3 protein gets one entry after TCRdb re-called the 5' RACE reads with MiXCR. The sample holds a few hundred thousand distinct CDR3 sequences; over 11% are singletons and the top ten take about 1%. The same data also contributed to another study, on yellow fever vaccine responses in identical twins.

Material: CD4+ T cells sorted from blood. These receptors came from a woman under 30 in good health. The CDR3 runs from the conserved cysteine through the conserved F or W. Fields, in order: V gene, clone size, J gene, D gene, CDR3 protein, CDR3 DNA. A D gene is named only where the DNA matches it firmly. Clone size appears in some rows only: once, few, many, or a class for an expanded clone.

v_gene: TRBV12-3/TRBV12-4
abundance: few
j_gene: TRBJ2-1
d_gene: TRBD2
CDR3aa: CASSFLALGTINNEQFF
CDR3nt: TGTGCCAGCAGTTTCCTAGCCCTAGGGACTATTAACAATGAGCAGTTCTTC

v_gene: TRBV11-2
abundance: few
j_gene: TRBJ2-7
d_gene: TRBD1
CDR3aa: CASSVNRGLSYEQYF
CDR3nt: TGTGCCAGCAGCGTAAACAGGGGTCTCTCCTACGAGCAGTACTTC

v_gene: TRBV9
abundance: few
j_gene: TRBJ2-5
d_gene: .
CDR3aa: CASSVDPVWGETQYF
CDR3nt: TGTGCCAGCAGCGTAGACCCTGTCTGGGGGGAGACCCAGTACTTC

v_gene: TRBV3-1
abundance: .
j_gene: TRBJ2-7
d_gene: TRBD2
CDR3aa: CASSQKASGTKEEQYF
CDR3nt: TGTGCCAGCAGCCAGAAGGCTAGCGGGACAAAAGAAGAGCAGTACTTC

v_gene: TRBV4-2
abundance: .
j_gene: TRBJ2-7
d_gene: TRBD2
CDR3aa: CASSQSFTSGTYEQYF
CDR3nt: TGTGCCAGCAGCCAAAGCTTCACTAGCGGAACCTACGAGCAGTACTTC

v_gene: TRBV11-3
abundance: .
j_gene: TRBJ2-1
d_gene: TRBD1
CDR3aa: CASSPGQGARNEQFF
CDR3nt: TGTGCCAGCAGCCCCGGACAGGGGGCGCGGAATGAGCAGTTCTTC

v_gene: TRBV10-3
abundance: few
j_gene: TRBJ1-2
d_gene: TRBD1
CDR3aa: CAISETTRQGDYTF
CDR3nt: TGTGCCATCAGTGAGACGACGAGACAGGGCGACTACACCTTC

v_gene: TRBV19
abundance: many
j_gene: TRBJ2-2
d_gene: TRBD2
CDR3aa: CASSIRRERNTGELFF
CDR3nt: TGTGCCAGTAGTATTCGGCGGGAGCGGAACACCGGGGAGCTGTTTTTT

v_gene: TRBV5-1
abundance: many
j_gene: TRBJ1-5
d_gene: .
CDR3aa: CASSAFGGQPQHF
CDR3nt: TGCGCCAGCAGCGCCTTTGGGGGACAGCCCCAGCATTTT

v_gene: TRBV4-2
abundance: many
j_gene: TRBJ2-1
d_gene: TRBD2
CDR3aa: CASSQDSSAGGWGEQFF
CDR3nt: TGTGCCAGCAGCCAAGATTCCTCAGCGGGAGGTTGGGGTGAGCAGTTCTTC

v_gene: TRBV29-1
abundance: many
j_gene: TRBJ2-1
d_gene: TRBD2
CDR3aa: CSVGVGGAYNEQFF
CDR3nt: TGCAGCGTTGGCGTCGGGGGGGCCTACAATGAGCAGTTCTTC

v_gene: TRBV19
abundance: once
j_gene: TRBJ2-7
d_gene: TRBD2
CDR3aa: CASSNSAGSSYEQYF
CDR3nt: TGTGCCAGTAGTAATTCAGCGGGATCCTCCTACGAGCAGTACTTC

v_gene: TRBV4-1
abundance: few
j_gene: TRBJ1-1
d_gene: TRBD1
CDR3aa: CASSDRGVDRNRGDTEAFF
CDR3nt: TGCGCCAGCAGTGACAGGGGGGTTGACAGAAACAGGGGAGACACTGAAGCTTTCTTT

v_gene: TRBV3-1
abundance: .
j_gene: TRBJ2-1
d_gene: .
CDR3aa: CASTHWGAEYNEQFF
CDR3nt: TGTGCCAGCACCCATTGGGGCGCAGAGTACAATGAGCAGTTCTTC

v_gene: TRBV2
abundance: .
j_gene: TRBJ2-7
d_gene: .
CDR3aa: CASSDTFPPYEQYF
CDR3nt: TGTGCCAGCAGTGACACGTTCCCTCCCTACGAGCAGTACTTC

v_gene: TRBV7-2
abundance: .
j_gene: TRBJ1-2
d_gene: .
CDR3aa: CASSLGAGTLYGYTF
CDR3nt: TGTGCCAGCAGCTTAGGTGCGGGGACCCTATATGGCTACACCTTC

v_gene: TRBV12-3/TRBV12-4
abundance: many
j_gene: TRBJ2-2
d_gene: TRBD2
CDR3aa: CASSFRREVTGELFF
CDR3nt: TGTGCCAGCAGTTTCCGGCGGGAGGTGACCGGGGAGCTGTTTTTT

v_gene: TRBV5-1
abundance: few
j_gene: TRBJ2-5
d_gene: TRBD1
CDR3aa: CASSPSGTGKETQYF
CDR3nt: TGCGCCAGCAGCCCTTCGGGGACAGGCAAAGAGACCCAGTACTTC

v_gene: TRBV7-8
abundance: many
j_gene: TRBJ2-3
d_gene: .
CDR3aa: CASKPHKETQYF
CDR3nt: TGTGCCAGCAAGCCACATAAGGAGACGCAGTATTTT

v_gene: TRBV5-6
abundance: .
j_gene: TRBJ1-6
d_gene: TRBD1
CDR3aa: CASSLVDREGSPLHF
CDR3nt: TGTGCCAGCAGCTTGGTGGACAGGGAGGGATCACCCCTCCACTTT

v_gene: TRBV7-7
abundance: many
j_gene: TRBJ2-1
d_gene: TRBD1
CDR3aa: CASSSGTDSNEQFF
CDR3nt: TGTGCTAGCAGCTCCGGGACAGACTCCAATGAGCAGTTCTTC

v_gene: TRBV5-1
abundance: .
j_gene: TRBJ2-3
d_gene: TRBD1
CDR3aa: CASSGGTGGTDTQYF
CDR3nt: TGCGCCAGCAGCGGTGGGACAGGGGGAACAGATACGCAGTATTTT

v_gene: TRBV15
abundance: .
j_gene: TRBJ2-7
d_gene: .
CDR3aa: CATSRSPRGEYEQYF
CDR3nt: TGTGCCACCAGCAGGTCCCCCAGGGGTGAGTACGAGCAGTACTTC

v_gene: TRBV5-6
abundance: many
j_gene: TRBJ2-5
d_gene: TRBD1
CDR3aa: CASSATGSVSQETQYF
CDR3nt: TGTGCCAGCAGCGCGACAGGGAGTGTGAGTCAAGAGACCCAGTACTTC

v_gene: TRBV21-1
abundance: .
j_gene: TRBJ2-7
d_gene: .
CDR3aa: CASRDSRWGEQYF
CDR3nt: TGTGCCAGCAGGGACAGCCGGTGGGGCGAGCAGTACTTC

v_gene: TRBV29-1
abundance: many
j_gene: TRBJ2-1
d_gene: TRBD2
CDR3aa: CSVETPSIGRSGSGNEQFF
CDR3nt: TGCAGCGTTGAGACCCCCTCTATTGGTCGTAGCGGGAGTGGCAATGAGCAGTTCTTC

v_gene: TRBV7-2
abundance: few
j_gene: TRBJ2-3
d_gene: .
CDR3aa: CASSFVTDTQYF
CDR3nt: TGTGCCAGCAGCTTTGTCACAGATACGCAGTATTTT

v_gene: TRBV15
abundance: .
j_gene: TRBJ2-2
d_gene: .
CDR3aa: CATSRESGARSGELFF
CDR3nt: TGTGCCACCAGCAGAGAATCAGGGGCCCGCTCCGGGGAGCTGTTTTTT

v_gene: TRBV10-3
abundance: few
j_gene: TRBJ2-7
d_gene: TRBD1
CDR3aa: CAISPGQGNEQYF
CDR3nt: TGTGCCATCAGTCCGGGACAGGGTAACGAGCAGTACTTC

v_gene: TRBV5-1
abundance: .
j_gene: TRBJ1-6
d_gene: .
CDR3aa: CASSSTVDYNSPLHF
CDR3nt: TGCGCCAGCAGCTCGACGGTCGACTATAATTCACCCCTCCACTTT

v_gene: TRBV25-1
abundance: .
j_gene: TRBJ2-5
d_gene: .
CDR3aa: CASSDLRVTQYF
CDR3nt: TGTGCCAGCAGTGATCTTCGGGTGACCCAGTACTTC

v_gene: TRBV10-3
abundance: few
j_gene: TRBJ2-5
d_gene: TRBD1
CDR3aa: CAISDSGQGRETQYF
CDR3nt: TGTGCCATCAGTGATTCGGGACAGGGTCGTGAGACCCAGTACTTC

v_gene: TRBV5-1
abundance: few
j_gene: TRBJ1-1
d_gene: .
CDR3aa: CASSWAEGNTEAFF
CDR3nt: TGCGCCAGCAGCTGGGCGGAGGGTAACACTGAAGCTTTCTTT

v_gene: TRBV7-3
abundance: few
j_gene: TRBJ2-2
d_gene: .
CDR3aa: CASSLLPTGELFF
CDR3nt: TGTGCCAGCAGCTTACTGCCCACCGGGGAGCTGTTTTTT

v_gene: TRBV6-1
abundance: .
j_gene: TRBJ2-6
d_gene: .
CDR3aa: CASSPASGANVLTF
CDR3nt: TGTGCCAGCAGTCCAGCCTCTGGGGCCAACGTCCTGACTTTC